These T cell receptor beta chains were read from a single sample in a study of blood T cell repertoires in COVID-19. Clones were sequenced by immunoSEQ multiplex PCR, and TCRdb holds only the in-frame ones, with some missing. Counted here are almost 400,000 clones, over 85% occurring once; the ten biggest clones make up 1.7%. The sequencing sample was made of PBMCs or T cells enriched from blood (not recorded which). The receptor source for this set is a woman aged 30 to 39 who had recovered from COVID-19. CDR3s include the opening cysteine and the closing phenylalanine or tryptophan.

>TRBV10-3|TRBJ2-7
CAISAGTPMGYEQYF
>TRBV24-1|TRBJ2-1
CATSDRQGGYNEQFF
>TRBV29-1|TRBJ2-5
CSVPGTQYF
>TRBV12-3/TRBV12-4|TRBJ1-1
CASRHNTEAFF
>TRBV10-3|TRBJ1-2
CAIGRQGPELGYTF
>TRBV2|TRBJ2-5
CASRDRGLEGETQYF
>TRBV27|TRBJ2-1
CASSLAARGEQFF
>TRBV7-9|TRBJ1-1
CASSLARLFRIGEATEAFF
>TRBV3-1/TRBV3-2|TRBJ2-5
CASSQRSRGVVETQYF
>TRBV30|TRBJ1-5
CAWSVAGRNQPQHF
>TRBV28|TRBJ2-7
CASSFSRAGYEQYF
>TRBV10-2|TRBJ2-5
CASTHEGLVFETQYF
>TRBV7-2|TRBJ2-1
CASSLGYGSYNEQFF
>TRBV12-3/TRBV12-4|TRBJ2-7
CASSLVRGEEQYF
>TRBV6-5|TRBJ2-7
CASRSLTGGIYEQYF
>TRBV5-1|TRBJ2-1
CASSPTGDLDEQFF
>TRBV19|TRBJ1-1
CASSSGGDNTEAFF
>TRBV5-4|TRBJ2-7
CASTNRQGVSYEQYF
>TRBV10-3|TRBJ1-4
CAIGGTENEKLFF
>TRBV2|TRBJ2-7
CASSETAGAGEQYF
>TRBV20-1|TRBJ2-2
CSASKGGYTGELFF
>TRBV21-1|TRBJ2-3
CASSLAESTDTQYF
>TRBV19|TRBJ2-3
CASSKTIAGGPADTQYF
>TRBV3-1/TRBV3-2|TRBJ2-2
CASSQDDISTVPTGELFF
>TRBV5-6|TRBJ1-6
CASSPRQGRGSPLHF
>TRBV6-5|TRBJ1-3
CASSLVAGTRNTIYF
>TRBV2|TRBJ2-3
CASRPDRGNTDTQYF
>TRBV30|TRBJ1-1
CAWRTGPTEAFF
>TRBV14|TRBJ2-7
CASSQYRTGDEQYF
>TRBV3-1/TRBV3-2|TRBJ1-1
CASSLTGMNTEAFF
>TRBV5-1|TRBJ2-1
CASRDRLTYNEQFF
>TRBV20-1|TRBJ2-5
CSAISQETQYF
>TRBV28|TRBJ1-5
CASTQAAQPQHF
>TRBV29-1|TRBJ1-2
CSVVTPDRRRNYGYTF
>TRBV7-9|TRBJ2-1
CASSTSGQRNNEQFF
>TRBV11-3|TRBJ2-5
CASSSLTSGIQETQYF
>TRBV12-3/TRBV12-4|TRBJ1-1
CASSFSRGEAFF
>TRBV4-1|TRBJ1-2
CASSPNQGALGYGYTF
>TRBV5-6|TRBJ2-7
CASRRTGTMLYEQYF
>TRBV27|TRBJ1-1
CASTPKGVDTEAFF
>TRBV25-1|TRBJ1-6
CASSHPAGTDVSGALHF
>TRBV28|TRBJ2-7
CASSPTGLISYEQYF